The clone carrying this T cell receptor (beta chain) was seen more than once but under ten times. This entry is derived from a study of T cells in Graves' hyperthyroidism and ophthalmopathy. Looked up from germline, CDR1 is LNHDA and CDR2 is SQIVND (reference sequence). The CDR3 loop spans 15 amino acids. V lost 4 bases to trimming and J lost 9 bases; unmatched junction nucleotides: 10. RNA transcripts yielded amplified TCR beta CDR3 regions. Primed by the HTBI set, a first-round RT-PCR was run on the TCR CDR3. In TCRdb, the multiplex PCR reads were re-called with MiXCR into one record per CDR3 protein. The sample has approximately 410,000 distinct CDR3 sequences, under 15% seen once; the top ten hold about 12%.

This sequence joins TRBV19 and TRBJ2-1; 9 positions match TRBD1. The specimen sequenced was blood. This TCR derives from a man younger than 35 with Graves' ophthalmopathy. CDR3 nucleotides: TGTGCCAGTAGTACCGGGACAGGGTTATTTGGTGAGCAGTTCTTC. This gives the protein CASSTGTGLFGEQFF.